These 25 T cell receptor beta chains were sequenced from one sample in a study of shared clonotypes between healthy human individuals. Produced via immunoSEQ multiplex PCR; TCRdb's table is partial and in-frame only. The repertoire holds approximately 470,000 clones, with around 73% as singletons. The specimen was PBMCs. The receptors here all came from a woman between 40 and 55 years old in good health. Some clones in this sample may be carry-over from other donors' samples.

The chain uses TRBV6-1 and TRBJ1-2; 11 nucleotides agree with TRBD1. Trimming removed 0 bases from V and 6 bases from J; junction bases left unmatched: 6. The CDR3 is 16 amino acids. Looked up from germline, CDR1 is MNHNS and CDR2 is SASEGT. The CDR3 DNA is TGTGCCAGCAGTGAAGCGTCGGACAGGGGGCGTCATGGCTACACCTTC. Translation: CASSEASDRGRHGYTF.

The rearrangement joins TRBV18 to TRBJ2-2; the match to TRBD2 covers 7 bases. Trimming at V came to 4 bases and at J to 1 base, leaving 9 bases not matched to a gene. The CDR3 contains 17 residues. Germline V gene sequence: CDR1 KGHSH, CDR2 LQKENI. The CDR3 region is CASSLGFGTKNTGELFF. In nucleotides, the CDR3 is TGTGCCAGCTCACTGGGGTTCGGGACTAAGAACACCGGGGAGCTGTTTTTT. Looking up the rest from reference TRBV18 and TRBJ2-2 gives the full variable domain: NAGVMQNPRHLVRRRGQEARLRCSPMKGHSHVYWYRQLPEEGLKFMVYLQKENIIDESGMPKERFSAEFPKEGPSILRIQQVVRGDSAAYFCASSLGFGTKNTGELFFGEGSRLTVL.

This chain joins TRBV6-1 and TRBJ1-2; maybe TRBD1 (5 bases). V was shortened by 4 bases and J by 0 bases, with 9 bases between the two germline ends. The CDR3 spans 14 residues. Germline CDR1 is MNHNS and CDR2 is SASEGT. The CDR3 coding sequence is TGTGCCAGCAGTGGCAGGGTATCTAACTATGGCTACACCTTC. Protein sequence: CASSGRVSNYGYTF.

V usage is TRBV10-3 and J usage is TRBJ2-3; possibly TRBD2 for D (5 bases). V gave up 3 bases and J gave up 7 bases, with 20 bases separating them. This CDR3 has 16 residues. Germline CDR1 ENHRY, CDR2 SYGVKD. CDR3 loop: CAISDPGSLSGNTQYF. The CDR3 nucleotides read TGTGCCATCAGTGACCCAGGTTCCCTGAGCGGCAATACGCAGTATTTT.

As regards this clone: Since a far larger clone is one base different, this is likely a read error. This chain uses TRBV30 with TRBJ2-3, with 7 positions matching TRBD2. Germline assignment: CDR1 GTSNPN and CDR2 SVGIG (reference sequence). The junction had 16 bases not matched to a gene; V was cut back by 5 bases and J by 2 bases. The CDR3 loop spans 17 amino acids. Here the CDR3 DNA reads TGTGCCTGGTGTAGCACGGGAGGAGAGATAATCACAGATACGCAGTATTTT. Its protein product is CAWCSTGGEIITDTQYF.

This clone has a handful of counts. This chain joins TRBV28 and TRBJ2-6; 8 bases align to TRBD1. The CDR3 is 17 residues long. V trimming: 2 bases; J trimming: 2 bases; junction bases outside the gene matches: 5. Germline loops: CDR1 MDHEN, CDR2 SYDVKM. CDR3 in DNA: TGTGCCAGCAGTTTAGGGCAGGGGGCCCCTGGGGCCAACGTCCTGACTTTC. It encodes CASSLGQGAPGANVLTF.

The rearrangement uses TRBV7-9 and TRBJ1-4; 9 bases fit TRBD1. V lost 0 bases to trimming and J lost 2 bases; unmatched junction nucleotides: 1. The CDR3 is 16 amino acids. The germline gives CDR1 SEHNR, CDR2 FQNEAQ (reference sequence). CDR3 in DNA: TGTGCCAGCAGCTTAGCACAGGGGGCGACTAATGAAAAACTGTTTTTT. This gives the protein CASSLAQGATNEKLFF.

CDR3 sequence reads: CASSLAGTSQQFF. CDR3 nucleotides: TGTGCCAGCAGCTTGGCCGGGACTAGCCAACAGTTCTTC. The chain has TRBV5-6 and TRBJ2-1; TRBD2 aligns across 9 bases. CDR1 and CDR2 (germline): SGHDT, YYEEEE. CDR3 length: 13 residues. The V segment lost 0 bases and the J segment 13 bases; nucleotides outside the gene matches: 5. Supplemented by reference TRBV5-6 and TRBJ2-1, the full variable domain reads DAGVTQSPTHLIKTRGQQVTLRCSPKSGHDTVSWYQQALGQGPQFIFQYYEEEERQRGNFPDRFSGHQFPNYSSELNVNALLLGDSALYLCASSLAGTSQQFFGPGTRLTVL.

J is TRBJ2-1 and V is TRBV9; perhaps TRBD2 as D (5 bases). The CDR3 contains 15 residues. V lost 0 bases, J lost 1 base, and 8 bases lay in between. Germline V gene sequence: CDR1 SGDLS, CDR2 YYNGEE. CDR3 nucleotide sequence: TGTGCCAGCAGCGTAGTAAGCGGATCCTACAATGAGCAGTTCTTC. This sequence encodes CASSVVSGSYNEQFF.

This sequence joins TRBV4-1 and TRBJ2-1; perhaps TRBD2 as D (5 bases). Germline V gives CDR1 MGHRA, CDR2 YSYEKL. There are 17 residues in the CDR3. V lost 2 bases and J 2 bases, leaving 16 bases between the germline ends. CDR3 nucleotides: TGCGCCAGCAGCCAACGCATGGTAGCGATCCCCTACAATGAGCAGTTCTTC. Translation gives CASSQRMVAIPYNEQFF.

V usage is TRBV6-1 and J usage is TRBJ1-1; perhaps TRBD1 as D (6 bases). Looked up from germline, CDR1 is MNHNS and CDR2 is SASEGT. There are 13 residues in the CDR3. Trimming cost V 2 bases and J 5 bases, with 9 bases left between them. As DNA, the CDR3 is TGTGCCAGCAGTGAACACAGGGAAACTGAAGCTTTCTTT. Residues: CASSEHRETEAFF.

This chain links TRBV15 with TRBJ2-7; 10 nucleotides align to TRBD1. From germline, CDR1 is LNHNV and CDR2 YYDKDF (reference sequence). The CDR3 spans 14 residues. The junction had 2 bases not matched to a gene; V was cut back by 5 bases and J by 1 base. CDR3 loop: CATSVGQGSYEQYF. In DNA, the CDR3 is TGTGCCACCAGCGTGGGACAGGGGTCCTACGAGCAGTACTTC.

CDR3 nucleotide sequence: TGTGCCAGCAGTTTAAGGGGCGAATTACTCCGTGGCTACACCTTC. Translated, it gives CASSLRGELLRGYTF. The chain joins TRBV28 to TRBJ1-2, with D possibly TRBD1 on 5 matching bases. There are 15 residues in the CDR3. The V and J ends lost 2 bases and 7 bases respectively, with 17 bases between them. The V gene's germline CDR1 is MDHEN and CDR2 SYDVKM.

The CDR3 nucleotides are TGTGCCAGCAGTTACACAGGGGGCGGCGAGCAGTACTTC. This sequence encodes CASSYTGGGEQYF. This rearrangement joins TRBV14 to TRBJ2-7; 9 bases are a match to TRBD1. The trim removed 6 bases at V and 6 bases at J, leaving 6 bases unmatched. Germline assignment: CDR1 SGHDN and CDR2 FVKESK. The CDR3 has 13 amino acids.

V and J are TRBV29-1 and TRBJ2-5, with D possibly being TRBD2 (5 bases). CDR3 length: 11 residues. The V end lost 7 bases, the J end lost 2 bases, and 8 bases lay between the germline ends. Germline CDR1 is SQVTM and CDR2 is ANQGSEA. The CDR3: CSAGEQETQYF. The CDR3, as DNA: TGCAGCGCTGGGGAGCAAGAGACCCAGTACTTC.

With respect to this clone: Since a far larger clone is one base different, this is likely a read error. This CDR3 fails to terminate in the conserved phenylalanine or tryptophan, so it likely reflects a read error. The rearrangement uses TRBV27 and TRBJ2-7; 8 bases fit TRBD2. This CDR3 is 15 amino acids long. Losses at the gene ends were 5 bases for V and 0 bases for J; bases not matched to a gene: 6. CDR1 is MNHEY and CDR2 is SMNVEV in the germline V gene (reference sequence). The CDR3 DNA follows: TGTGCCAGCAGTGACGTCACTAGCGGCTCCTACGAGCAGTACTCC. Translated: CASSDVTSGSYEQYS.

The rearrangement joins TRBV30 to TRBJ2-1; TRBD2 agrees at 7 bases. Looked up from germline, CDR1 is GTSNPN and CDR2 is SVGIG (reference sequence). The V and J ends lost 4 bases and 8 bases, in that order; junction bases with no gene match: 14. The CDR3 has 15 residues. The DNA for the CDR3 is TGTGCCTGGAACGGTCGCCCAGCGGGACGGCATGAGCAGTTCTTC. Translating it yields CAWNGRPAGRHEQFF.

The chain combines TRBV18 with TRBJ2-5; TRBD2 aligns across 9 bases. CDR3 length: 15 residues. CDR1 and CDR2 (germline): KGHSH, LQKENI. Trimming removed 3 bases from V and 2 bases from J; junction bases left unmatched: 4. DNA of the CDR3: TGTGCCAGCTCACCGACTAGCGGTCGACAAGAGACCCAGTACTTC. This sequence encodes CASSPTSGRQETQYF.

As for this clone: Since a far larger clone is one base different, this is likely a read error. The chain joins TRBV18 to TRBJ1-6; D unclear. Germline assignment: CDR1 KGHSH and CDR2 LQKENI. This CDR3 spans 12 amino acids. V was clipped by 2 bases and J by 8 bases, with 4 bases between them. CDR3 in DNA: TGTGCCAGCTCACCAGGGGATTCACCCCTCCACTTT. This gives the protein CASSPGDSPLHF.

The V gene is TRBV6-1, the J gene TRBJ2-1; TRBD1 agrees at 9 bases. Per germline, CDR1 MNHNS and CDR2 SASEGT. The CDR3 is 14 residues long. V was clipped by 8 bases and J by 4 bases; unmatched bases: 6. This chain's CDR3 is CASEETGGYNEQFF. The CDR3, as DNA: TGTGCCAGCGAGGAGACAGGGGGATACAATGAGCAGTTCTTC.

This clone was seen only once. The chain has TRBV6-1 and TRBJ1-1, with D unclear. Germline CDR1 MNHNS, CDR2 SASEGT. CDR3 length: 14 amino acids. Trimming took 6 bases from V and 6 from J, leaving 17 bases between them. Here the CDR3 DNA reads TGTGCCAGCAGCCGGCGGCAGGTGGAAGCTGAAGCTTTCTTT. Translated, it gives CASSRRQVEAEAFF.

This clone was observed once. The genes are TRBV18 and TRBJ1-5; maybe TRBD1 (5 bases). Germline-derived CDR1 and CDR2 are KGHSH and LQKENI. V lost 8 bases and J lost 5, with 13 bases in between. The CDR3 contains 13 residues. This chain's CDR3 is CASQEGLDQPQHF. CDR3 coding DNA: TGTGCCAGCCAGGAGGGGTTGGATCAGCCCCAGCATTTT.

This clone was counted many times. The rearrangement uses TRBV25-1 and TRBJ1-2; TRBD1 matches 7 bases. In germline, CDR1 is MGHDK, CDR2 SYGVNS. This CDR3 comprises 14 residues. After removal of 2 bases from V and 4 bases from J, the junction contained 4 bases not matched to a gene. CDR3 bases: TGTGCCAGCAGTGAAGTGACAGGGACCTATGGCTACACCTTC. It translates to CASSEVTGTYGYTF.

J is TRBJ2-2 and V is TRBV25-1, with D unclear. The CDR3 sequence is 12 residues long. The V gene lost 4 bases and the J gene lost 5 bases, with 5 bases spanning the gap. Germline values: CDR1 MGHDK, CDR2 SYGVNS. The CDR3 nucleotides are TGTGCCAGCAGTGCCGAAACCGGGGAGCTGTTTTTT. Protein product: CASSAETGELFF.

The chain is built from TRBV10-2 and TRBJ2-2; D is unresolved. V was trimmed by 3 bases and J by 2 bases, leaving 7 bases between them. From germline, CDR1 is WSHSY and CDR2 SAAADI. The CDR3 covers 14 residues. CDR3 nucleotide sequence: TGCGCCAGCAGTGACTACCGAAACACCGGGGAGCTGTTTTTT. Translation gives CASSDYRNTGELFF.